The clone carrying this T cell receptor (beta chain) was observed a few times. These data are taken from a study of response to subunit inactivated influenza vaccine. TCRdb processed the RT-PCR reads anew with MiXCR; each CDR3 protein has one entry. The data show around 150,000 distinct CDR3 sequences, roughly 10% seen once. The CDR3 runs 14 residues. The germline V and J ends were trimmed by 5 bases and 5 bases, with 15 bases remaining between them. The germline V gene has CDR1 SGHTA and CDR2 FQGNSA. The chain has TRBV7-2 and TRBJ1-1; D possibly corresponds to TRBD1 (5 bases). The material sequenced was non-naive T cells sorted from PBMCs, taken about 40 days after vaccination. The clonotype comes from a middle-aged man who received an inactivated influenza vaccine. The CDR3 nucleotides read TGTGCCAGCAGCCCCGTTGCAGGGTCGACTGAAGCTTTCTTT. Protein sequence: CASSPVAGSTEAFF.